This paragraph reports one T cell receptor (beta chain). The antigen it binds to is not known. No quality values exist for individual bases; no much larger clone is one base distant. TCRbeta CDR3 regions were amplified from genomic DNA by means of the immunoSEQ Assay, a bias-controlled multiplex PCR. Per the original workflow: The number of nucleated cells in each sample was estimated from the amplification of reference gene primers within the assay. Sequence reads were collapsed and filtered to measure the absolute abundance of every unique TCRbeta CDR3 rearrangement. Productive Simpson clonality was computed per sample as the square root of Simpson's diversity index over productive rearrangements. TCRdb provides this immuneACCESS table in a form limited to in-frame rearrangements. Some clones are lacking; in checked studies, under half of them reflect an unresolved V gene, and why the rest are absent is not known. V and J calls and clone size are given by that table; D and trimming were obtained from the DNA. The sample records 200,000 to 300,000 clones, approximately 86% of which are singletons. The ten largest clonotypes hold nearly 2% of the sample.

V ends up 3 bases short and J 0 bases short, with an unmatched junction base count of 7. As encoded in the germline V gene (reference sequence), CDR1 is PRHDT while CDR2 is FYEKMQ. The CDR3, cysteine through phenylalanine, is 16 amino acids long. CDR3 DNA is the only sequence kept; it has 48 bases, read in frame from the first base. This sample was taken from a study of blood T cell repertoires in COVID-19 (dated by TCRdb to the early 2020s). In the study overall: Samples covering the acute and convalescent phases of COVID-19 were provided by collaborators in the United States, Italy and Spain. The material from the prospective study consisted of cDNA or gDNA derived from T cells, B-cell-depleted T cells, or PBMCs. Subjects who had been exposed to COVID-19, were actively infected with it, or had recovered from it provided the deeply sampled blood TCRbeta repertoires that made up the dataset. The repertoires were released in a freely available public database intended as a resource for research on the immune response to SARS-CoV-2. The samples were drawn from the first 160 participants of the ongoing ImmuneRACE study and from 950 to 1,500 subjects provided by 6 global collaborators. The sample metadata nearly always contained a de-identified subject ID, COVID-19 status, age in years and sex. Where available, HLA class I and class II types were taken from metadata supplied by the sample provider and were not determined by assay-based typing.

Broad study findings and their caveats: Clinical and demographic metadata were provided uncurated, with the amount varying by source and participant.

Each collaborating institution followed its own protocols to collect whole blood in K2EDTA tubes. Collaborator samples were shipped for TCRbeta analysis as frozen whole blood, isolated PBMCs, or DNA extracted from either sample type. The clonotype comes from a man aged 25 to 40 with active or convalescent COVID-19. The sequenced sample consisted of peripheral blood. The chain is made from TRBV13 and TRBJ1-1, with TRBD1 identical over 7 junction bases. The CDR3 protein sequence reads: CASSFGAGQMNTEAFF. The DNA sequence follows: TGTGCCAGCAGCTTTGGCGCGGGACAGATGAACACTGAAGCTTTCTTT.